This T cell receptor beta chain was recorded in a study of T-cell reconstitution after alpha-beta-depleted transplantation in children. Losses at the gene ends were 5 bases for V and 2 bases for J; bases not matched to a gene: 6. Germline V gives CDR1 SGHTA, CDR2 FQGNSA. The CDR3 spans 14 residues. Unique molecular identifiers were used in preparing the TCRbeta library. From the PCR reads, TCRdb called clonotypes with MiXCR, one entry per CDR3 protein. The sample has 350,000 to 400,000 distinct CDR3 sequences; 20% are singletons. Sequencing was performed on PBMCs from the stem cell graft donor, taken from the stem cell graft. This chain connects TRBV7-2 to TRBJ2-7; 7 nucleotides match TRBD2. This receptor was obtained from a human donor who donated a stem cell graft to a child with acute myeloid leukemia. The CDR3 coding sequence is TGTGCCAGCAGCACCAAAGCGGGACCCTACGAGCAGTACTTC. Amino acids: CASSTKAGPYEQYF.